Listed below are T cell receptor beta chains from one sample, sequenced in a study of CD8 T cells in Susac syndrome. TCRdb fed the immunoSEQ multiplex PCR reads into MiXCR, producing one record per CDR3 protein. The repertoire holds 330,000 or so distinct CDR3 sequences, with 85% as singletons. Sample: CD8+ T cells from PBMCs. The receptors derive from a human donor with multiple sclerosis. Each CDR3 is given with its conserved first and last residue. The D gene is left open where the match is weak. Size is omitted from some rows. Given values are once, few, many or a class for expanded clones.

v_call: TRBV28
j_call: TRBJ2-7
d_call: -
clone_size: -
cdr3_nt: TGTGCCAGCAGTTGGCAAGTCTGGGGCGAGCAGTACTTC
cdr3_aa: CASSWQVWGEQYF

v_call: TRBV20-1
j_call: TRBJ2-3
d_call: -
clone_size: -
cdr3_nt: TGCAGTGCTAGAGATCCTGGTAGCGCAGAACCGGAAGGGATCTATGGACAGTATTTT
cdr3_aa: CSARDPGSAEPEGIYGQYF

v_call: TRBV6-5
j_call: TRBJ2-7
d_call: -
clone_size: -
cdr3_nt: TGTGCCAGCAGTTACTCTTCGCTTCGTACCGGGCAATCCTACGAGCAGTACTTC
cdr3_aa: CASSYSSLRTGQSYEQYF

v_call: TRBV27
j_call: TRBJ1-2
d_call: TRBD1
clone_size: once
cdr3_nt: TGTGCCAGCAGTGCCACAGGGGCCGGCGGCTACACCTTC
cdr3_aa: CASSATGAGGYTF

v_call: TRBV28
j_call: TRBJ2-7
d_call: -
clone_size: -
cdr3_nt: TGTGCCAGCAGTTTAGAGACAGTTGGCAGCCACGAGCAGTACTTC
cdr3_aa: CASSLETVGSHEQYF

v_call: TRBV5-6
j_call: TRBJ2-3
d_call: TRBD2
clone_size: few
cdr3_nt: TGTGCCAGCAGCTTGGGGGTAGCGGGAGGCACAGATACGCAGTATTTT
cdr3_aa: CASSLGVAGGTDTQYF

v_call: TRBV4-3
j_call: TRBJ2-7
d_call: -
clone_size: -
cdr3_nt: TGCGCCAGCAGCCAAGATCACGGATCCCGCTCCTACGAGCAGTACTTC
cdr3_aa: CASSQDHGSRSYEQYF

v_call: TRBV5-4
j_call: TRBJ2-1
d_call: TRBD1
clone_size: few
cdr3_nt: TGTGCCAGCAGCTCCCTCACTTGGACAGGGAGGTACAATGAGCAGTTCTTC
cdr3_aa: CASSSLTWTGRYNEQFF

v_call: TRBV28
j_call: TRBJ1-4
d_call: -
clone_size: -
cdr3_nt: TGTGCCAGCAGTTACAGCACAACTAATGAAAAACTGTTTTTT
cdr3_aa: CASSYSTTNEKLFF

v_call: TRBV7-8
j_call: TRBJ2-1
d_call: -
clone_size: -
cdr3_nt: TGTGCCAGCAGCAACACAGCAACTACCTACAATGAGCAGTTCTTC
cdr3_aa: CASSNTATTYNEQFF

v_call: TRBV28
j_call: TRBJ1-5
d_call: TRBD1
clone_size: few
cdr3_nt: TGTGCCAGCAGCCAACCGGGACAGGGCCCGTGGCAGCCCCAGCATTTT
cdr3_aa: CASSQPGQGPWQPQHF

v_call: TRBV4-3
j_call: TRBJ2-5
d_call: TRBD2
clone_size: -
cdr3_nt: TGCGCCAGCAGCCAAGAGAGGGACGGGACTAGCGGGATCGAGACCCAGTACTTC
cdr3_aa: CASSQERDGTSGIETQYF

v_call: TRBV27
j_call: TRBJ2-1
d_call: TRBD2
clone_size: -
cdr3_nt: TGTGCCAGCAGTTTAAAGAGCGGGAGGGCGGCTAGGCGGCGCAATGAGCAGTTCTTC
cdr3_aa: CASSLKSGRAARRRNEQFF

v_call: TRBV9
j_call: TRBJ1-3
d_call: TRBD1
clone_size: -
cdr3_nt: TGTGCCAGCAGCACTCCCCGGACAGGTGGAAACACCATATATTTT
cdr3_aa: CASSTPRTGGNTIYF

v_call: TRBV7-8
j_call: TRBJ1-4
d_call: TRBD1
clone_size: -
cdr3_nt: TGTGCCAGCAGCTTTACTACAGGGGGCGCGGGTGAAAAACTGTTTTTT
cdr3_aa: CASSFTTGGAGEKLFF

v_call: TRBV5-6
j_call: TRBJ2-7
d_call: -
clone_size: -
cdr3_nt: TGTGCCAGCAGCTTGTATTTGCGGGAAGGGACCTACGAGCAGTACTTC
cdr3_aa: CASSLYLREGTYEQYF

v_call: TRBV27
j_call: TRBJ2-7
d_call: TRBD1
clone_size: -
cdr3_nt: TGTGCCAGCAGTTCGCTATCATTTGACAGGGGTGCCGACGAGCAGTACTTC
cdr3_aa: CASSSLSFDRGADEQYF

v_call: TRBV6-5
j_call: TRBJ1-5
d_call: TRBD1
clone_size: -
cdr3_nt: TGTGCCAGCAGTTACTCAGGGGGCGCAGGACAGCCCCAGCATTTT
cdr3_aa: CASSYSGGAGQPQHF

v_call: TRBV24-1
j_call: TRBJ2-1
d_call: TRBD2
clone_size: -
cdr3_nt: TGTGCCACCAGTGAACTATCCACGGGAGGGACCTACAATGAGCAGTTCTTC
cdr3_aa: CATSELSTGGTYNEQFF

v_call: TRBV5-1
j_call: TRBJ1-1
d_call: -
clone_size: -
cdr3_nt: TGCGCCAGCAGCTTGAGTCAGGGCTCGGGCACTGAAGCTTTCTTT
cdr3_aa: CASSLSQGSGTEAFF

v_call: TRBV7-9
j_call: TRBJ2-5
d_call: -
clone_size: -
cdr3_nt: TGTGCCAGCACCCTCTCGGTTAGTAACCCTGGAGAAGAGACCCAGTACTTC
cdr3_aa: CASTLSVSNPGEETQYF

v_call: TRBV4-3
j_call: TRBJ2-7
d_call: TRBD2
clone_size: -
cdr3_nt: TGCGCCAGCAGCGCCGGGGTTAGCGGGAATTACGAGCAGTACTTC
cdr3_aa: CASSAGVSGNYEQYF

v_call: TRBV6-1
j_call: TRBJ2-7
d_call: -
clone_size: few
cdr3_nt: TGTGCCAGCAGTTCCACCTCGTCCTACGAGCAGTACTTC
cdr3_aa: CASSSTSSYEQYF

v_call: TRBV4-3
j_call: TRBJ2-1
d_call: -
clone_size: -
cdr3_nt: TGCGCCAGCAGCCAAGCCGCCTATGAGCAGTTCTTC
cdr3_aa: CASSQAAYEQFF

v_call: TRBV19
j_call: TRBJ2-2
d_call: -
clone_size: -
cdr3_nt: TGTGCCAGTTTTTCCTCAGGCCGGGAGCTGTTTTTT
cdr3_aa: CASFSSGRELFF

v_call: TRBV12-3/TRBV12-4
j_call: TRBJ2-1
d_call: -
clone_size: few
cdr3_nt: TGTGCCAGCAGTTCTCGTGGCGGAGACAATGAGCAGTTCTTC
cdr3_aa: CASSSRGGDNEQFF

v_call: TRBV3-1
j_call: TRBJ1-1
d_call: -
clone_size: -
cdr3_nt: TGTGCCAGCAGCCCCCAGGGTAGCGAGAACACTGAAGCTTTCTTT
cdr3_aa: CASSPQGSENTEAFF

v_call: TRBV6-2/TRBV6-3
j_call: TRBJ1-5
d_call: TRBD1
clone_size: -
cdr3_nt: TGTGCCAGCAGTTACTCCGGGACAGCTTATCAGCCCCAGCATTTT
cdr3_aa: CASSYSGTAYQPQHF

v_call: TRBV29-1
j_call: TRBJ2-3
d_call: TRBD1
clone_size: -
cdr3_nt: TGCAGCGTTGAATGGGACAGGGAAACAGATACGCAGTATTTT
cdr3_aa: CSVEWDRETDTQYF

v_call: TRBV4-1
j_call: TRBJ1-1
d_call: -
clone_size: -
cdr3_nt: TGCGCCAGCAGCCAAGTAGGGGAGGGCACTGAAGCTTTCTTT
cdr3_aa: CASSQVGEGTEAFF

v_call: TRBV5-6
j_call: TRBJ1-3
d_call: -
clone_size: -
cdr3_nt: TGTGCCAGCAGCGCCAGACACGACAGTCGCTCTGGAAACACCATATATTTT
cdr3_aa: CASSARHDSRSGNTIYF

v_call: TRBV7-6
j_call: TRBJ2-2
d_call: TRBD1
clone_size: -
cdr3_nt: TGTGCCAGCAGCCTTGACAGGGCAGGGGCCGGGGAGCTGTTTTTT
cdr3_aa: CASSLDRAGAGELFF

v_call: TRBV24-1
j_call: TRBJ2-7
d_call: -
clone_size: -
cdr3_nt: TGTGCCACCAGTGACCCAGAAACCTACGAGCAGTACTTC
cdr3_aa: CATSDPETYEQYF

v_call: TRBV9
j_call: TRBJ2-1
d_call: -
clone_size: -
cdr3_nt: TGTGCCAGCAGCTCCCTTTGGGGCTCCTACAATGAGCAGTTCTTC
cdr3_aa: CASSSLWGSYNEQFF

v_call: TRBV20-1
j_call: TRBJ1-2
d_call: -
clone_size: -
cdr3_nt: TGCAGTGCTAGAGATCGCGAGGCCTCTAACTATGGCTACACCTTC
cdr3_aa: CSARDREASNYGYTF

v_call: TRBV28
j_call: TRBJ2-1
d_call: TRBD1
clone_size: -
cdr3_nt: TGTGCCAGCAGGGACAGGGGGCTTAAAGGGCCCTACAATGAGCAGTTCTTC
cdr3_aa: CASRDRGLKGPYNEQFF